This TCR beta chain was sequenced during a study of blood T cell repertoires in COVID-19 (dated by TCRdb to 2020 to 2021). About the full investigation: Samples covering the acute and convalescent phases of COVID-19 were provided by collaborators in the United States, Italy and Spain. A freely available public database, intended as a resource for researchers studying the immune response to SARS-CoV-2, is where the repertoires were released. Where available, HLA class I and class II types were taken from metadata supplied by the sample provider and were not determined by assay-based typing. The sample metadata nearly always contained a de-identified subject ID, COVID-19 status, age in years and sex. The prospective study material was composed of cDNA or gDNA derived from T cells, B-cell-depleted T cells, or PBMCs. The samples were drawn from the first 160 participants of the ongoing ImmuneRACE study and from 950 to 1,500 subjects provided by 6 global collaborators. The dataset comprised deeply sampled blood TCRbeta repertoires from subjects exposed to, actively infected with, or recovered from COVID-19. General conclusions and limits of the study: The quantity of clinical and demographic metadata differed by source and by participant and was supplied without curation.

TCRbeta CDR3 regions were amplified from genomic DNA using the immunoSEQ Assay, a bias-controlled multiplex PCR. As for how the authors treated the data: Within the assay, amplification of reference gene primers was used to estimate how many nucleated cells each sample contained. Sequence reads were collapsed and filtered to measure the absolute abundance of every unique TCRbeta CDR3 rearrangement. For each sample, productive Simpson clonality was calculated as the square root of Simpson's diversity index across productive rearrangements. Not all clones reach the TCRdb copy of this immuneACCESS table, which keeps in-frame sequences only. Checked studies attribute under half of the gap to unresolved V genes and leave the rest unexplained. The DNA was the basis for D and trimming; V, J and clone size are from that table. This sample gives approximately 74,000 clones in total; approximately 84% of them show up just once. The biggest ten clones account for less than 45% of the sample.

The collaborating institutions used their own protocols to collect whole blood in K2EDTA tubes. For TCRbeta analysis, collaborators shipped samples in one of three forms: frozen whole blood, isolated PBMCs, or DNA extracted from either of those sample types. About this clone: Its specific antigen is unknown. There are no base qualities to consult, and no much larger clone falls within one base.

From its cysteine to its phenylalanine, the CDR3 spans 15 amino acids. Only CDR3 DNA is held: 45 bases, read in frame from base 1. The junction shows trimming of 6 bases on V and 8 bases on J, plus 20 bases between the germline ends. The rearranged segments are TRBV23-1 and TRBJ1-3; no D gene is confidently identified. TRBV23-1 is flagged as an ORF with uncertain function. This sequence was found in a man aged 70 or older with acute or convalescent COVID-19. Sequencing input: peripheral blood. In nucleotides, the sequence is TGCGCCAGCAGCTCCGGGCCTTTCCGGCGGGACACCATATATTTT. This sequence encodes CASSSGPFRRDTIYF.